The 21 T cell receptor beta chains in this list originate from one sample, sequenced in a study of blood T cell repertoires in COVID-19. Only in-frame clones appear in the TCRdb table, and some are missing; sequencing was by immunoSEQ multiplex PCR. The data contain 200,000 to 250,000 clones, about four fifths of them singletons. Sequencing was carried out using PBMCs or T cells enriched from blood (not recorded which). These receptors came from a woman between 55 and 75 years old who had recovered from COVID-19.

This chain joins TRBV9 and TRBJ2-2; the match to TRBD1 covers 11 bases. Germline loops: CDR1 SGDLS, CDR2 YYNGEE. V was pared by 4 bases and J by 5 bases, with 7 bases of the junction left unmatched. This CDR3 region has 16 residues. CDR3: CASSLEGQGETGELFF. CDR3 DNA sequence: TGTGCCAGCAGCCTTGAGGGACAGGGGGAGACCGGGGAGCTGTTTTTT. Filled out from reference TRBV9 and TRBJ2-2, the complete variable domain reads DSGVTQTPKHLITATGQRVTLRCSPRSGDLSVYWYQQSLDQGLQFLIQYYNGEERAKGNILERFSAQQFPDLHSELNLSSLELGDSALYFCASSLEGQGETGELFFGEGSRLTVL.

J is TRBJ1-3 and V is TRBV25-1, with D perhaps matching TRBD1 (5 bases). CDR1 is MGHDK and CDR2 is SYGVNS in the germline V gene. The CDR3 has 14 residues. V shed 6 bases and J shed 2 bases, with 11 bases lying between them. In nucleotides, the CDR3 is TGTGCCAGCAGAGACACGACAGCTGGAAACACCATATATTTT. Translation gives CASRDTTAGNTIYF. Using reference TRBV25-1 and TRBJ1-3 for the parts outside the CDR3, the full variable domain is EADIYQTPRYLVIGTGKKITLECSQTMGHDKMYWYQQDPGMELHLIHYSYGVNSTEKGDLSSESTVSRIRTEHFPLTLESARPSHTSQYLCASRDTTAGNTIYFGEGSWLTVV.

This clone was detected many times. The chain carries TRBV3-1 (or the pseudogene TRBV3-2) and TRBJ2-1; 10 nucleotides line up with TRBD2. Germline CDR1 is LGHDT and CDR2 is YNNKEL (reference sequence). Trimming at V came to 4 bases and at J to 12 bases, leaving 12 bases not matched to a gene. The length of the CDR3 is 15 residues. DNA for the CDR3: TGTGCCAGCAGCCGCCAGAAAGCGGGAGGGCCGGTGCAGTTCTTC. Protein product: CASSRQKAGGPVQFF.

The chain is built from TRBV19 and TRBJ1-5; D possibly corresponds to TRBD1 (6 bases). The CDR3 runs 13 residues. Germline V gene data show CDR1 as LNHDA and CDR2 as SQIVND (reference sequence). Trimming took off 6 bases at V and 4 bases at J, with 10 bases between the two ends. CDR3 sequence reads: CASSTQGNQPQHF. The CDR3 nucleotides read TGTGCCAGTAGCACTCAGGGGAATCAGCCCCAGCATTTT.

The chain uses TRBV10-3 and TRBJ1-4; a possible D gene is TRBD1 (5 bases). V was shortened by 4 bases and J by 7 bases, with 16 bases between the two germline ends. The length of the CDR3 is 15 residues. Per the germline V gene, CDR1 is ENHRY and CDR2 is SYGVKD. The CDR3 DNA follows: TGTGCCATCAGTGCGCGGGAGGGGTCTCGTGAAAAACTGTTTTTT. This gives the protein CAISAREGSREKLFF.

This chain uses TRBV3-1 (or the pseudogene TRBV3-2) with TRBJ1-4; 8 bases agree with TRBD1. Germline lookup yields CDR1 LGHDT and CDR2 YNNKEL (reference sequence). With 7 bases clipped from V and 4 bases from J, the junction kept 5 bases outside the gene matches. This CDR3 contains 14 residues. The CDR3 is CASKGTGLNEKLFF. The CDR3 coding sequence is TGTGCCAGCAAAGGGACAGGCCTTAATGAAAAACTGTTTTTT.

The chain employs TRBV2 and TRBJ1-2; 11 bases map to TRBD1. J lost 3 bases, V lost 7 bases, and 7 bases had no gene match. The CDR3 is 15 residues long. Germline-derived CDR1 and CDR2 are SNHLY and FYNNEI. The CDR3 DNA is TGTGCCAGCATAACCGGACAGGGGGCCTACTATGGCTACACCTTC. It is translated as CASITGQGAYYGYTF.

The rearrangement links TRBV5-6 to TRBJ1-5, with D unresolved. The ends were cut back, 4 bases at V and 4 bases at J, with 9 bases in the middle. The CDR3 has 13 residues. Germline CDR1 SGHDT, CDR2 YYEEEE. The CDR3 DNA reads TGTGCCAGCAGCCAGGATCGTAATCAGCCCCAGCATTTT. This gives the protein CASSQDRNQPQHF.

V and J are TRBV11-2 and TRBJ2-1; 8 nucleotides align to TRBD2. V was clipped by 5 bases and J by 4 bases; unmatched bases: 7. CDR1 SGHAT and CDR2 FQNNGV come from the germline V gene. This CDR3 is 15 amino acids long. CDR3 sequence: CASSLSGGGYNEQFF. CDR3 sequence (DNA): TGTGCCAGCAGCCTAAGCGGGGGAGGGTACAATGAGCAGTTCTTC.

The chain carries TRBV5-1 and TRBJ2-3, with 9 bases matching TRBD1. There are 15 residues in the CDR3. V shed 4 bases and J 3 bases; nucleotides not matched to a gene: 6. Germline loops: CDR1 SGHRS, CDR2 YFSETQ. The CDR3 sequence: CASSRTGGGTDTQYF. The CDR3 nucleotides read TGCGCCAGCAGCAGAACAGGGGGCGGAACAGATACGCAGTATTTT.

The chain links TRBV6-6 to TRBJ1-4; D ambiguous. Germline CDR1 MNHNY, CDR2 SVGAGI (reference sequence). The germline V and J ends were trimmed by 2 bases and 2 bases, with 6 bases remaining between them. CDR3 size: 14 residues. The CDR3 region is CASSYTETNEKLFF. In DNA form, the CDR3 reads TGTGCCAGCAGTTACACGGAGACTAATGAAAAACTGTTTTTT.

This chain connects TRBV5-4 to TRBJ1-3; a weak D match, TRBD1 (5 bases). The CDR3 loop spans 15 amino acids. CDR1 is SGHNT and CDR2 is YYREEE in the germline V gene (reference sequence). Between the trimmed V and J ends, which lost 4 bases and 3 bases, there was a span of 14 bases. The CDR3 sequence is CASSPGRGYGNTIYF. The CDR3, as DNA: TGTGCCAGCAGCCCGGGGAGGGGATATGGAAACACCATATATTTT.

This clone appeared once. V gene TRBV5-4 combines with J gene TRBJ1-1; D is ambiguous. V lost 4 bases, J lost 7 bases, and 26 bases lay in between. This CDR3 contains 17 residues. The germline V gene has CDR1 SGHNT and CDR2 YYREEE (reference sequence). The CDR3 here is CASSPSGGRGVSDEAFF. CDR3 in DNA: TGTGCCAGCAGCCCCTCGGGAGGGAGAGGTGTTAGTGATGAAGCTTTCTTT.

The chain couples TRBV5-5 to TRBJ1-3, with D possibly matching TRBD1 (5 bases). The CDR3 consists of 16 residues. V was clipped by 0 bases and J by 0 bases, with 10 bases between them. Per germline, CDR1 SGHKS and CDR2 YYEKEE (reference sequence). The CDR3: CASSLDAGRSGNTIYF. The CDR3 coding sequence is TGTGCCAGCAGCTTGGACGCAGGGCGCTCTGGAAACACCATATATTTT. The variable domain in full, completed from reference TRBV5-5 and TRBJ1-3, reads DAGVTQSPTHLIKTRGQQVTLRCSPISGHKSVSWYQQVLGQGPQFIFQYYEKEERGRGNFPDRFSARQFPNYSSELNVNALLLGDSALYLCASSLDAGRSGNTIYFGEGSWLTVV.

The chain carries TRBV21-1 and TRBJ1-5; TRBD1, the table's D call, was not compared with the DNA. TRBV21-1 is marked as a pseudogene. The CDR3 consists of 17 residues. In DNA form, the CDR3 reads TGTGCCAGCAGCAAAAAGGACAGAAGGGGAGGCAATCAGCCCCAGCATTTT. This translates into CASSKKDRRGGNQPQHF.

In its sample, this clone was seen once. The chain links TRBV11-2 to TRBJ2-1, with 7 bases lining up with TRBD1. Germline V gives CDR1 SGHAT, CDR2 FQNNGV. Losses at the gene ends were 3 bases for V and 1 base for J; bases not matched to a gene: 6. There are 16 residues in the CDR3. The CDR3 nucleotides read TGTGCCAGCAGCTTGCATGAGGGGGCATCCTACAATGAGCAGTTCTTC. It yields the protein CASSLHEGASYNEQFF.

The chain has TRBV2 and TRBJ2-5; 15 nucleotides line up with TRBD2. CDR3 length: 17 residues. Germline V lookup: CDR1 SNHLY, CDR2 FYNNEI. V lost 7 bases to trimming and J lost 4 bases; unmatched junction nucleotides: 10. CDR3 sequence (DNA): TGTGCCAGCACGCCGGGACTAGCGGGGGGAGGGACAGAGACCCAGTACTTC. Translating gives CASTPGLAGGGTETQYF.

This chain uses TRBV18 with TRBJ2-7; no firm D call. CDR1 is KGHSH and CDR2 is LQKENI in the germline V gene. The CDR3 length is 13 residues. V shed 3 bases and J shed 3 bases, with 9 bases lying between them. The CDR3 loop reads CASSPGSSYEQYF. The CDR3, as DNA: TGTGCCAGCTCACCCGGGTCCAGCTACGAGCAGTACTTC.

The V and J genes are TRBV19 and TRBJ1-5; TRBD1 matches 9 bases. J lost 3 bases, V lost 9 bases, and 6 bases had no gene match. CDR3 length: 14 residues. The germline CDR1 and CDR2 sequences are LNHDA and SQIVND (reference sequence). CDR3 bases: TGTGCCAGCCAAGGACAGGGGTCCAATCAGCCCCAGCATTTT. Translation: CASQGQGSNQPQHF.

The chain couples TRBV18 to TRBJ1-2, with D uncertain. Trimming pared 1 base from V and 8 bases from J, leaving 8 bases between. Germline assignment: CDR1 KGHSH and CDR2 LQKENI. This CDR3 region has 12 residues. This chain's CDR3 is CASSPLAGGYTF. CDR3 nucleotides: TGTGCCAGCTCACCACTGGCCGGGGGCTACACCTTC. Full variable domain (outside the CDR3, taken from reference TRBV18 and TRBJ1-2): NAGVMQNPRHLVRRRGQEARLRCSPMKGHSHVYWYRQLPEEGLKFMVYLQKENIIDESGMPKERFSAEFPKEGPSILRIQQVVRGDSAAYFCASSPLAGGYTFGSGTRLTVV.

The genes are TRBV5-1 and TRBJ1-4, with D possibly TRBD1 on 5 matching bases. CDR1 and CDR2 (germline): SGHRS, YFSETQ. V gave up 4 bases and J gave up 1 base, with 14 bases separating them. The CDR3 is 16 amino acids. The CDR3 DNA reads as TGCGCCAGCAGCCAGGGACTAGGAGAAACTAATGAAAAACTGTTTTTT. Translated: CASSQGLGETNEKLFF.